These 3 T cell receptor beta chains were all obtained from the same sample, sequenced in a study of tumor-infiltrating lymphocytes in primary liver carcinoma. Starting material of approximately 500 ng total RNA yielded TCR beta cDNA via a constant-region primer. Generation of the TCR beta libraries relied on three nested multiplex PCR rounds using slightly modified ARM-PCR. Investigators reported that the first two PCR rounds, at 10 cycles each, used TRBV1-TRBV30 forward primers with a C-beta reverse primer. MiXCR, run by TCRdb on the multiplex PCR reads, gives a single entry per CDR3 protein. Of around 170,000 distinct CDR3 sequences listed, about 60% were seen once; the top ten hold roughly 76%. Blood RNA was derived from unsorted whole blood, and germline DNA was extracted too. The specimen was peripheral blood. The receptor source for this set is a man between 40 and 49 years old with primary liver carcinoma and hepatitis B virus infection.

This clonotype came up many times. The CDR3 coding sequence is TGTGCCAGCAGCGATATAAAACGGGGCCTGTTGGCGTTTGAAAAACTGTTTTTT. It is translated as CASSDIKRGLLAFEKLFF. The genes are TRBV11-2 and TRBJ1-4; weak D call: TRBD1 (5 bases). The CDR3 runs 18 residues. Germline CDR1 and CDR2: SGHAT and FQNNGV. The germline V and J ends were trimmed by 5 bases and 7 bases, with 26 bases remaining between them.

For the CDR3, the DNA is TGTGCCAGCAGCCGACAGGGTTTTGGCCAAGAGACCCAGTACTTC. Translation: CASSRQGFGQETQYF. The J gene is TRBJ2-5, the V gene TRBV5-4, with TRBD1 identical over 7 bases. Germline V gene data show CDR1 as SGHNT and CDR2 as YYREEE (reference sequence). The CDR3 totals 15 residues. V was clipped by 4 bases and J by 1 base; unmatched bases: 7. Full variable domain (rest looked up from reference TRBV5-4 and TRBJ2-5): ETGVTQSPTHLIKTRGQQVTLRCSSQSGHNTVSWYQQALGQGPQFIFQYYREEENGRGNFPPRFSGLQFPNYSSELNVNALELDDSALYLCASSRQGFGQETQYFGPGTRLLVL.

A word on this clonotype: A single base separates this from a much larger clone, so it may be a read error. This rearrangement joins TRBV29-1 to TRBJ2-3; 9 nucleotides agree with TRBD2. The V gene's germline CDR1 is SQVTM and CDR2 ANQGSEA. CDR3 length: 15 residues. V lost 6 bases, J lost 0 bases, and 7 bases stayed unmatched. The CDR3 loop is CSVESSGRSTDTQYF. The CDR3 nucleotides read TGCAGCGTCGAGAGTAGCGGGAGAAGCACAGATACGCAGTATTTT.